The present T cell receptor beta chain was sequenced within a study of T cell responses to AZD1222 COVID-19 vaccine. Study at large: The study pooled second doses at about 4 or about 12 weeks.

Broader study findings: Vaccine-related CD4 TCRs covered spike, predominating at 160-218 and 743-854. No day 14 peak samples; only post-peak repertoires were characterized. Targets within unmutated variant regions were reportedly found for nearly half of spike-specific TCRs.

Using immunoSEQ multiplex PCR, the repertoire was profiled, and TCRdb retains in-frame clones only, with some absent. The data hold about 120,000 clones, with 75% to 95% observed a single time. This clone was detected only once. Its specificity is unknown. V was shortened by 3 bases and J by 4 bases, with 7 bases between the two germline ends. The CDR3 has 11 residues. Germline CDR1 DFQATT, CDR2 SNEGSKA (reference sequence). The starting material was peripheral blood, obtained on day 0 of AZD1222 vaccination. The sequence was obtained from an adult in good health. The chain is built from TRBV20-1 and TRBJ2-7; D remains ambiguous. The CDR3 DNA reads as TGCAGTGCTAGCGGCGGTTACGAGCAGTACTTC. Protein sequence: CSASGGYEQYF.